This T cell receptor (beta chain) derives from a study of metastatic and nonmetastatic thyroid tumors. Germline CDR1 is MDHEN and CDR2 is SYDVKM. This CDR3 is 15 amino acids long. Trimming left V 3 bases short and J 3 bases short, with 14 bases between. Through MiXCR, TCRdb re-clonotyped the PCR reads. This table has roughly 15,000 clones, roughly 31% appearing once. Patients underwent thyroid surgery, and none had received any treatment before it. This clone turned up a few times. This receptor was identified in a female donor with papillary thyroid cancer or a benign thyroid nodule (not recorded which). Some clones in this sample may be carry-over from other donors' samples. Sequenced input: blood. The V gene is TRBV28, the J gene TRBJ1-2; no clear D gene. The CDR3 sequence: CASSLAALRDYGYTF. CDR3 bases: TGTGCCAGCAGTTTGGCTGCCTTAAGGGACTATGGCTACACCTTC.